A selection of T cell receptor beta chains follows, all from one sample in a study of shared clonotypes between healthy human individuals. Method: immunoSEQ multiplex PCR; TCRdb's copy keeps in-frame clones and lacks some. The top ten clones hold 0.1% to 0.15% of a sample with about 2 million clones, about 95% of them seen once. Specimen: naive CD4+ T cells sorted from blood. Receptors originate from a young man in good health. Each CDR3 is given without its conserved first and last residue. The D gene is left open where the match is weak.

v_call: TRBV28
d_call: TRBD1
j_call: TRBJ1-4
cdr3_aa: ASSYAGQGGEKLF

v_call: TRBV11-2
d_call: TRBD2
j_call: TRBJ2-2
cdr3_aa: ASSLNPGTSGGDTGELF

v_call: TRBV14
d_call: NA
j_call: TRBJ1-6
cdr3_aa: ASSQELGRTGSSPLH

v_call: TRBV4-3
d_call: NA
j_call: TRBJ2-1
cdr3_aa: ASSHRRWGAQGDEQF

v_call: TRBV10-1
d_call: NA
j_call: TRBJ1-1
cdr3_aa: ASSAPWGWRANTEAF

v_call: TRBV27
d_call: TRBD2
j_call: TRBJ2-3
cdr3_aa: ASRLAGTDTQY

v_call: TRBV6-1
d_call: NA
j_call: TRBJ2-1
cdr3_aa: ASSEAGGGNEQF

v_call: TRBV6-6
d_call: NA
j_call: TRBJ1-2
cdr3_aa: ASSLTVNYGYT

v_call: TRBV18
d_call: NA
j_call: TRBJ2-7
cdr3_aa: ASSPVEGAEQY

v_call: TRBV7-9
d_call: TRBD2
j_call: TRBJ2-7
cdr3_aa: ASSLAGLAGDEQY

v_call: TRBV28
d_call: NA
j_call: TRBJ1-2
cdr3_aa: ASSFRWDNGYT

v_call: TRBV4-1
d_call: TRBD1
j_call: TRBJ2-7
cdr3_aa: ASSQPGQAYEQY

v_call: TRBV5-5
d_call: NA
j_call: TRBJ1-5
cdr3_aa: ASSLDVNQPQH

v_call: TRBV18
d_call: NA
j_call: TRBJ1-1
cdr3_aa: ASSSTTGLGTEAF

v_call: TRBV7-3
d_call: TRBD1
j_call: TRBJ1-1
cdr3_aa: ASSFHAGEGADTEAF

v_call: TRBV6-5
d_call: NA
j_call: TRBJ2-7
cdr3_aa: ASRDPSVYLEQY

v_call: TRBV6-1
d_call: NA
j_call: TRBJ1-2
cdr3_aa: ASILLDSQGYGYT

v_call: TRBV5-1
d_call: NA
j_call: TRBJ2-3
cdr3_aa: ASSSPTDTQY

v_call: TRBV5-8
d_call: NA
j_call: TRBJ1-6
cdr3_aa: ASSSPRTEVNSPLH

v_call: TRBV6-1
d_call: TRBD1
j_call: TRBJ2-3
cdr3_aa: ASGGTGGNTQY

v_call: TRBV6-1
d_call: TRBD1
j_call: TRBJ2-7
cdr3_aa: ASSEMGTGNYEQY

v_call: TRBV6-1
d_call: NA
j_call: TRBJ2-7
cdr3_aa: ASKLGQGVYEQY

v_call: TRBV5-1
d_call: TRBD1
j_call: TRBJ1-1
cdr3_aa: ASSSAGQGRQNTEAF

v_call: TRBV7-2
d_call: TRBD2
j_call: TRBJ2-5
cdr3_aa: ASSLAVLAGGSYTQY

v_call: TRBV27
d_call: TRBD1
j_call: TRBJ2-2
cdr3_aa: ASSPGQGAPTGELF

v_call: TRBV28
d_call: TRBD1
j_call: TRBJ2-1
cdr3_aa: ASRETGTGGFTEQF

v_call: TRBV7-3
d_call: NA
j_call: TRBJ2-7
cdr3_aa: ASSLFPGTGMYEQY

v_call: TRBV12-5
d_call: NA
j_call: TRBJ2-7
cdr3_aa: ASGLGGSYEQY

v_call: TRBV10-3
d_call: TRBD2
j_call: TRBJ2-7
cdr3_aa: AISDPSGGGLWEQY

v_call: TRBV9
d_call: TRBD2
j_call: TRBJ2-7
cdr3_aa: ASSPGTSGRWYEQY

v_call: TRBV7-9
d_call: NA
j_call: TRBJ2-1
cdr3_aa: ASSPDRNNEQF

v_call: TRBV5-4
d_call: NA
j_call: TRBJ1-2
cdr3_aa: ASSYARVDYGYT

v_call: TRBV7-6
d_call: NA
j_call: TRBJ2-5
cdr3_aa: ASSLKGETQY

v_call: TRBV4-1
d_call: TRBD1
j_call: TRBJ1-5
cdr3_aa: ASAVGTGERRSNQPQH

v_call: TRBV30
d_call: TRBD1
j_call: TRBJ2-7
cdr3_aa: AWSGARGKYEQY

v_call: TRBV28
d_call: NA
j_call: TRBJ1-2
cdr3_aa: ASSSSGAEDYGYT

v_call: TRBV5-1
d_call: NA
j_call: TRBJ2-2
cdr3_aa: ASSLADTGELF

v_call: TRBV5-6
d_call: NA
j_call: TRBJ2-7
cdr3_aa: ASSYTATLIYEQY

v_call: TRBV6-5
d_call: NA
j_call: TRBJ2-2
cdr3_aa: ASTRPGSGELF

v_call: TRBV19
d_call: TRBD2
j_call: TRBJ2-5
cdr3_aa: ASSIGASGIETQY

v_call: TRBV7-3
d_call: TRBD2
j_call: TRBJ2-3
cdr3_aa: ASSLSGGANTQY